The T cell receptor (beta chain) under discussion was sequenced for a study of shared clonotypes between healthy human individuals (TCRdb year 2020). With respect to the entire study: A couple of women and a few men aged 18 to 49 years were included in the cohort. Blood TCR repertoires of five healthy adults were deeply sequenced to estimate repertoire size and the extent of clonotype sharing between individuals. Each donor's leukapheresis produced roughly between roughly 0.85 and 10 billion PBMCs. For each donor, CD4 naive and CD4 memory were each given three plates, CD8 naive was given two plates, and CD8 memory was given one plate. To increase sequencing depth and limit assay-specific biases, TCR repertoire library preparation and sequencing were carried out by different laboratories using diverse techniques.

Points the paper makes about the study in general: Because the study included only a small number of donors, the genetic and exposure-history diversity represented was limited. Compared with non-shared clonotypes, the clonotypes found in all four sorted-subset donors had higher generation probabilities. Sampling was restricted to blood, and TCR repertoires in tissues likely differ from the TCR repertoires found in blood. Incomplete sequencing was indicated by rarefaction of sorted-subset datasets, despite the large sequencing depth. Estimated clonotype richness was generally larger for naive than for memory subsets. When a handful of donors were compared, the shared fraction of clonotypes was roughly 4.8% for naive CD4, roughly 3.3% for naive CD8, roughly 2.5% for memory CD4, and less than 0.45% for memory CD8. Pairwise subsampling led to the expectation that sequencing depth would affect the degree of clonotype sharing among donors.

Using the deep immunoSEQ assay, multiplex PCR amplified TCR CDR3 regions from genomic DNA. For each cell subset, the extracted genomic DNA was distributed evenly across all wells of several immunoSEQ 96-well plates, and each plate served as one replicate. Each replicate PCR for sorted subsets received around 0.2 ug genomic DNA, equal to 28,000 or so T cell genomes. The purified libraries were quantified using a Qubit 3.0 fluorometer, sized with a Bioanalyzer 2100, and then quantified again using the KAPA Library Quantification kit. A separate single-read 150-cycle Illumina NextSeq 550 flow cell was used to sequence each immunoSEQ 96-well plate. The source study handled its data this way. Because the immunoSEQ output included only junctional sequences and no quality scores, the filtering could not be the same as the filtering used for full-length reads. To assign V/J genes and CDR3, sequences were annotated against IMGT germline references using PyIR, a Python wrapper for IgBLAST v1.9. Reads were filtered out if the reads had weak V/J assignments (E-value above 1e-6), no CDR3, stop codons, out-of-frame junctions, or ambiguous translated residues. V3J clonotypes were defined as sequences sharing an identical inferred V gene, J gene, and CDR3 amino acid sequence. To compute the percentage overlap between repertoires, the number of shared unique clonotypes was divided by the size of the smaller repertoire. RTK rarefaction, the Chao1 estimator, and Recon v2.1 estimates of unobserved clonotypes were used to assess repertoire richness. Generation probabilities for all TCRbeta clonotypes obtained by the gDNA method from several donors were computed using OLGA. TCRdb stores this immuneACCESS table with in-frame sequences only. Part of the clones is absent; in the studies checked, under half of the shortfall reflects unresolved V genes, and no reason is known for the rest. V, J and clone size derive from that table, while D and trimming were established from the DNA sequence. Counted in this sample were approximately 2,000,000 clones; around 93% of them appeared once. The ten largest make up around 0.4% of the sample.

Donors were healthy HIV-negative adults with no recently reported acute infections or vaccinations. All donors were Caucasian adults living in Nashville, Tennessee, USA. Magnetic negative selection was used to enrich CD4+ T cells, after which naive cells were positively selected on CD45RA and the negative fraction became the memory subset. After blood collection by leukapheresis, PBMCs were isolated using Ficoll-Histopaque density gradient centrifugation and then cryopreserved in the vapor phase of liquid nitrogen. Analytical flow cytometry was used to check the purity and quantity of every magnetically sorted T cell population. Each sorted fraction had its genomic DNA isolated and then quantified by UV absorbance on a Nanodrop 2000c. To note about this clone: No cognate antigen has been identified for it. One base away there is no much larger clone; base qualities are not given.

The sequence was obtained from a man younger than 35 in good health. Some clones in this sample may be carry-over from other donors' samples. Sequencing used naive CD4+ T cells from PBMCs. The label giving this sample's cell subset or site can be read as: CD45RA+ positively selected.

The CDR3 is CASSLSSTGNTIYF. The DNA reads TGCGCCAGCAGCTTGAGTAGTACTGGAAACACCATATATTTT. The chain employs TRBV5-1 and TRBJ1-3; the D gene remains uncertain. Its CDR3 holds 14 amino acids, cysteine through phenylalanine. Of all the DNA, just the CDR3 is kept, 42 bases in frame from base 1. V drops 1 base and J drops 2 bases, leaving 7 bases in between. For CDR1 and CDR2, the germline V gene lists SGHRS and YFSETQ.